A single TCR beta chain is shown here with its context. Its antigen remains unknown. This sample stems from a study of CD8+ T cells in alopecia areata. Study-wide results and caveats: The study found higher clonality in lesional than normal scalp, especially in alopecia totalis/universalis.

Germline CDR1 is PRHDT and CDR2 is FYEKMQ (reference sequence). V was shortened by 3 bases and J by 1 base, with 7 bases between the two germline ends. This CDR3 contains 15 residues. Investigators isolated RNA and reverse transcribed it into cDNA to act as the sequencing template. The table came from immunoSEQ multiplex PCR; TCRdb's copy has only in-frame clones and leaves some out. Of 120,000 to 150,000 clones listed, roughly 50% are singletons. The specimen sequenced was CD4+ T cells sorted from blood. The chain recombines TRBV13 with TRBJ2-6; D is unresolved. This sequence was found in a human donor with alopecia areata. The CDR3 here is CASSFSFSGANVLTF. As DNA, the CDR3 is TGTGCCAGCAGCTTCAGCTTTTCTGGGGCCAACGTCCTGACTTTC.